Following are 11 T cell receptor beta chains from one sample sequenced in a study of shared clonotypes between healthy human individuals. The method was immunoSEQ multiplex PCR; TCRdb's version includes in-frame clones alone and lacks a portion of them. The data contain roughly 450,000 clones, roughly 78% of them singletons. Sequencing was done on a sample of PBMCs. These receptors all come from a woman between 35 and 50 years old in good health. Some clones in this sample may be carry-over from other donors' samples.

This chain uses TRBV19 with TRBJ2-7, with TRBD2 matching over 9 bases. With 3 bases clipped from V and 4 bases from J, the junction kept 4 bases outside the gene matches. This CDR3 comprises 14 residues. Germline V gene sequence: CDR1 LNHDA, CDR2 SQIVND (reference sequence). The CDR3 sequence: CASSIRTSAYEQYF. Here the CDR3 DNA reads TGTGCCAGTAGTATCCGGACTAGCGCGTACGAGCAGTACTTC. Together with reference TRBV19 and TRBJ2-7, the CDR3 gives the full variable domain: DGGITQSPKYLFRKEGQNVTLSCEQNLNHDAMYWYRQDPGQGLRLIYYSQIVNDFQKGDIAEGYSVSREKKESFPLTVTSAQKNPTAFYLCASSIRTSAYEQYFGPGTRLTVT.

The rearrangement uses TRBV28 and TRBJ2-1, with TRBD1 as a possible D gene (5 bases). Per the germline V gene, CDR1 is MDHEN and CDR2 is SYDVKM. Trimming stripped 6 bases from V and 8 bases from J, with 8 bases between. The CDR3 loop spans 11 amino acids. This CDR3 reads CASRGPHEQFF. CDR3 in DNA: TGTGCCAGCAGGGGGCCGCATGAGCAGTTCTTC.

Here the CDR3 reads CASMKLGDGNEQFF. CDR3 bases: TGTGCCAGCATGAAATTGGGGGACGGGAATGAGCAGTTCTTC. The chain links TRBV5-6 to TRBJ2-1; D is possibly TRBD1 or TRBD2 (5 bases each). The CDR3 contains 14 residues. The V end was cut by 6 bases, the J end by 7 bases, with 17 bases between. Germline-derived CDR1 and CDR2 are SGHDT and YYEEEE.

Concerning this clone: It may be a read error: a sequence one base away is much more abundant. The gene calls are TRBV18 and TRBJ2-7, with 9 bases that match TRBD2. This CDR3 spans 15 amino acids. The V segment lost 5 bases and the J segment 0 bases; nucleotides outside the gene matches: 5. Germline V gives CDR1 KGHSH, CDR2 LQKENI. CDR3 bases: TGTGCCAGCTCATCCCTTAGCGGGGGCTCCTACGAGCAGTACTTC. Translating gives CASSSLSGGSYEQYF.

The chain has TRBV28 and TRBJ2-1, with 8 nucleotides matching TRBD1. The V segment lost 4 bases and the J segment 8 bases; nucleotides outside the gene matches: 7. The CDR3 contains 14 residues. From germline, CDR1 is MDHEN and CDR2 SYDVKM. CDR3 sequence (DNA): TGTGCCAGCAGTTCCCCGGGACAGGCACATGAGCAGTTCTTC. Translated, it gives CASSSPGQAHEQFF.

The CDR3 here is CASSVGGSPANTEAFF. CDR3 in DNA: TGTGCCAGCAGCGTAGGTGGCTCACCTGCGAACACTGAAGCTTTCTTT. The chain uses TRBV9 and TRBJ1-1; D unresolved. The germline V gene encodes CDR1 SGDLS and CDR2 YYNGEE. The CDR3 loop spans 16 amino acids. V dropped 0 bases and J dropped 1 base, with 13 bases sitting between them. Based on the CDR3 plus reference TRBV9 and TRBJ1-1, the full variable domain is DSGVTQTPKHLITATGQRVTLRCSPRSGDLSVYWYQQSLDQGLQFLIQYYNGEERAKGNILERFSAQQFPDLHSELNLSSLELGDSALYFCASSVGGSPANTEAFFGQGTRLTVV.

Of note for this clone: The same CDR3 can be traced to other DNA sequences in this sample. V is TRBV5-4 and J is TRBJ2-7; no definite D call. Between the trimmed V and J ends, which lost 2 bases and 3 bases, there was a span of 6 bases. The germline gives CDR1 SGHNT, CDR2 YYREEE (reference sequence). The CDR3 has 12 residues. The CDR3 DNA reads TGTGCCAGCAGCTTCGGCGTCTACGAGCAGTACTTC. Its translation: CASSFGVYEQYF.

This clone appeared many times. The CDR3 is CASSRDRRTEAFF. In DNA, the CDR3 is TGTGCCAGTAGCAGGGACAGGCGCACTGAAGCTTTCTTT. The V gene is TRBV19, the J gene TRBJ1-1; TRBD1 agrees at 8 bases. With V trimmed by 6 bases and J by 4 bases, 4 bases remained unmatched. Looked up from germline, CDR1 is LNHDA and CDR2 is SQIVND (reference sequence). This CDR3 has 13 amino acids.

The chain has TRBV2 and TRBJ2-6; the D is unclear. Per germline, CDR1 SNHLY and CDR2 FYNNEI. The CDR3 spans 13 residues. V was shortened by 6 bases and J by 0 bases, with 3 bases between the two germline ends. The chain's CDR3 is CASRTSGANVLTF. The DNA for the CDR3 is TGTGCCAGCAGGACCTCTGGGGCCAACGTCCTGACTTTC.

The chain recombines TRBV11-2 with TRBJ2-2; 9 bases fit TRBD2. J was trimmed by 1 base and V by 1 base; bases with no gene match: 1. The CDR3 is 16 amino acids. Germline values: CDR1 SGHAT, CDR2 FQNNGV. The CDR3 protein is CASSLVSGGNTGELFF. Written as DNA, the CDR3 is TGTGCCAGCAGCTTAGTTAGCGGGGGGAACACCGGGGAGCTGTTTTTT.

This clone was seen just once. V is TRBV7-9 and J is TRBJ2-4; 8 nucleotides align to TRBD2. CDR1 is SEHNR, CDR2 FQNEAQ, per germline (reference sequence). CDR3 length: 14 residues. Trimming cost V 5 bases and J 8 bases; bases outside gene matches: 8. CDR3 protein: CASSTLAGRDIQYF. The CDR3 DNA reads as TGTGCCAGCAGCACCTTAGCGGGAAGGGACATTCAGTACTTC. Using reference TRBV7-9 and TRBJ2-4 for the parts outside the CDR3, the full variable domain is DTGVSQNPRHKITKRGQNVTFRCDPISEHNRLYWYRQTLGQGPEFLTYFQNEAQLEKSRLLSDRFSAERPKGSFSTLEIQRTEQGDSAMYLCASSTLAGRDIQYFGAGTRLSVL.